This entry lists 27 T cell receptor beta chains sequenced from one sample in a study of T cell responses to AZD1222 COVID-19 vaccine. Libraries were prepared by immunoSEQ multiplex PCR; TCRdb keeps only in-frame clonotypes and omits some of them. This table holds around 120,000 clones, around 80% found once. The specimen comprised peripheral blood, sampled 28 days after the second AZD1222 dose. These receptors came from an adult who received the AZD1222 COVID-19 vaccine.

The chain links TRBV29-1 to TRBJ2-3; unclear D gene. This CDR3 has 13 residues. Trimming cost V 3 bases and J 5 bases, with 12 bases left between them. The germline V gene encodes CDR1 SQVTM and CDR2 ANQGSEA. The CDR3 sequence: CSVEGAFEDTQYF. The CDR3 nucleotides read TGCAGCGTTGAGGGTGCATTCGAAGATACGCAGTATTTT.

This chain joins TRBV12-3 or TRBV12-4 and TRBJ2-7; D is undetermined. V was pared by 1 base and J by 8 bases, with 9 bases between. CDR3 length: 12 amino acids. This CDR3 reads CASSLDVLQQYF. The DNA for the CDR3 is TGTGCCAGCAGTTTAGACGTCCTACAGCAGTACTTC.

This chain connects TRBV28 to TRBJ1-5; 11 nucleotides match TRBD1. Germline assignment: CDR1 MDHEN and CDR2 SYDVKM. Germline trimming cut 2 bases from V and 6 bases from J; bases unmatched to any gene: 6. This CDR3 spans 16 amino acids. DNA of the CDR3: TGTGCCAGCAGTTTAAGGGACAGGGGGGTGGGTCAGCCCCAGCATTTT. It encodes CASSLRDRGVGQPQHF.

The CDR3 sequence: CASSPNTGFNYGYTF. In nucleotides, the CDR3 is TGTGCCAGCAGCCCCAACACAGGGTTTAACTATGGCTACACCTTC. The V gene is TRBV5-6, the J gene TRBJ1-2, with D tentatively TRBD1 (6 bases). This CDR3 region has 15 residues. CDR1 is SGHDT and CDR2 is YYEEEE in the germline V gene. V was shortened by 4 bases and J by 1 base, with 14 bases between the two germline ends. The full variable domain, completed using reference TRBV5-6 and TRBJ1-2, is DAGVTQSPTHLIKTRGQQVTLRCSPKSGHDTVSWYQQALGQGPQFIFQYYEEEERQRGNFPDRFSGHQFPNYSSELNVNALLLGDSALYLCASSPNTGFNYGYTFGSGTRLTVV.

This chain links TRBV7-9 with TRBJ1-6; TRBD1 aligns across 8 bases. V gave up 1 base and J gave up 5 bases; unmatched junction bases: 10. Looked up from germline, CDR1 is SEHNR and CDR2 is FQNEAQ (reference sequence). The CDR3 is made up of 18 amino acids. The CDR3 DNA is TGTGCCAGCAGCTTAGACAGGGGGGCCATGGTCGATAATTCACCCCTCCACTTT. This sequence encodes CASSLDRGAMVDNSPLHF. The complete variable domain, with remaining parts taken from reference TRBV7-9 and TRBJ1-6, reads DTGVSQNPRHKITKRGQNVTFRCDPISEHNRLYWYRQTLGQGPEFLTYFQNEAQLEKSRLLSDRFSAERPKGSFSTLEIQRTEQGDSAMYLCASSLDRGAMVDNSPLHFGNGTRLTVT.

CDR3 sequence (DNA): TGTGCCAGCACCGCGTCTCTATCGGTCGAAGCTTTCTTT. The encoded protein is CASTASLSVEAFF. The chain couples TRBV7-9 to TRBJ1-1; no reliable D call. Trimming cost V 7 bases and J 8 bases, with 17 bases left between them. The germline CDR1 and CDR2 sequences are SEHNR and FQNEAQ (reference sequence). The CDR3 extends over 13 amino acids.

This clone was seen at least ten times. V gene TRBV19 combines with J gene TRBJ2-2, with 8 nucleotides matching TRBD1. This CDR3 spans 19 amino acids. V trimming: 1 base; J trimming: 0 bases; junction bases outside the gene matches: 10. Germline V CDR1 and CDR2: LNHDA, SQIVND (reference sequence). The CDR3 sequence is CASSIGQGATLTNTGELFF. The CDR3 coding sequence is TGTGCCAGTAGTATAGGGCAGGGGGCCACCTTGACGAACACCGGGGAGCTGTTTTTT.

The gene calls are TRBV9 and TRBJ1-6; D call uncertain. V lost 0 bases and J 9 bases, leaving 10 bases between the germline ends. The CDR3 consists of 14 residues. Germline V CDR1 and CDR2: SGDLS, YYNGEE. The CDR3 is CASSVAGFGSPLHF. For the CDR3, the DNA is TGTGCCAGCAGCGTAGCTGGGTTCGGTTCACCCCTCCACTTT.

The V and J genes are TRBV19 and TRBJ1-1, with 7 positions matching TRBD1. Trimming at V came to 1 base and at J to 2 bases, leaving 7 bases not matched to a gene. The germline V gene encodes CDR1 LNHDA and CDR2 SQIVND (reference sequence). The CDR3 covers 16 residues. CDR3: CASSIGRDSENTEAFF. The CDR3 DNA reads as TGTGCCAGTAGTATAGGCCGGGACAGCGAAAACACTGAAGCTTTCTTT.

The V and J genes are TRBV7-8 and TRBJ1-1, with a tentative D call TRBD1 (6 bases). Trimming removed 7 bases from V and 3 bases from J, with 18 bases in between. Looked up from germline, CDR1 is SGHVS and CDR2 is FQNEAQ. The CDR3 consists of 15 residues. CDR3 nucleotide sequence: TGTGCCAGCACCCCCTGGGGGGGGCGCGACACTGAAGCTTTCTTT. This codes for CASTPWGGRDTEAFF.

CDR3 protein: CASSPRQVNSYNEQFF. CDR3 DNA sequence: TGTGCCAGCTCACCGCGCCAGGTCAACTCCTACAATGAGCAGTTCTTC. V usage is TRBV18 and J usage is TRBJ2-1; the D is unclear. The ends were cut back, 3 bases at V and 0 bases at J, with 12 bases in the middle. Per germline, CDR1 KGHSH and CDR2 LQKENI. There are 16 residues in the CDR3.

There are a few counts of this clone. CDR3 sequence (DNA): TGTGCCAGGATGGGAGTTTGGGCTTCACCCCTCCACTTT. The encoded protein is CARMGVWASPLHF. The chain uses TRBV7-4 and TRBJ1-6; no firm D call. V lost 9 bases and J 9 bases, leaving 15 bases between the germline ends. This CDR3 region has 13 residues. CDR1 SGHVT and CDR2 SQSDAQ come from the germline V gene.

A single count supports this clone. The chain links TRBV5-5 to TRBJ1-2; TRBD1 matches 10 bases. The junction had 2 bases not matched to a gene; V was cut back by 4 bases and J by 5 bases. Germline V gene data show CDR1 as SGHKS and CDR2 as YYEKEE (reference sequence). CDR3 size: 13 residues. CDR3 DNA: TGTGCCAGCAGCGCGGGACAGGGGTATGGCTACACCTTC. It specifies CASSAGQGYGYTF. Full variable domain (missing parts from reference TRBV5-5 and TRBJ1-2): DAGVTQSPTHLIKTRGQQVTLRCSPISGHKSVSWYQQVLGQGPQFIFQYYEKEERGRGNFPDRFSARQFPNYSSELNVNALLLGDSALYLCASSAGQGYGYTFGSGTRLTVV.

The V gene is TRBV4-3, the J gene TRBJ2-5; D is unresolved. The CDR3 covers 16 residues. V was clipped by 3 bases and J by 0 bases, with 14 bases between them. Germline assignment: CDR1 LGHNA and CDR2 YSLEER. CDR3 sequence (DNA): TGCGCCAGCAGCCAGGGATTAACTGGGTACCAAGAGACCCAGTACTTC. It is translated as CASSQGLTGYQETQYF.

The chain links TRBV28 to TRBJ1-5, with D tentatively TRBD1 (6 bases). V was clipped by 5 bases and J by 6 bases, with 8 bases between them. CDR3 length: 12 amino acids. Germline V lookup: CDR1 MDHEN, CDR2 SYDVKM. The DNA for the CDR3 is TGTGCCAGCAGTGCAGGGGTTCAGCCCCAGCATTTT. This codes for CASSAGVQPQHF.

V and J are TRBV5-5 and TRBJ1-3; D not resolved. Germline loops: CDR1 SGHKS, CDR2 YYEKEE (reference sequence). V lost 4 bases to trimming and J lost 1 base, with 15 bases between them. The CDR3 sequence is 16 residues long. The CDR3: CASSTYSDTSGNTIYF. Here the CDR3 DNA reads TGTGCCAGCAGCACTTACAGCGATACTTCTGGAAACACCATATATTTT.

A few counts support this clone. J is TRBJ2-6 and V is TRBV7-2, with D unclear. CDR3 size: 14 residues. Germline V gene data show CDR1 as SGHTA and CDR2 as FQGNSA. Trimming took 3 bases from V and 3 from J, leaving 6 bases between them. This CDR3 reads CASSFPGGANVLTF. The CDR3 region has the DNA TGTGCCAGCAGCTTTCCAGGTGGGGCCAACGTCCTGACTTTC.

This chain links TRBV15 with TRBJ2-1; 8 nucleotides match TRBD1. This CDR3 is 13 amino acids long. CDR1 and CDR2 (germline): LNHNV, YYDKDF (reference sequence). V lost 2 bases, J lost 9 bases, and 3 bases stayed unmatched. The CDR3 region is CATSRSRGLEQFF. CDR3 nucleotides: TGTGCCACCAGCAGAAGCAGGGGGCTTGAGCAGTTCTTC.

The rearrangement uses TRBV4-3 and TRBJ2-1, with a tentative D call TRBD1 (5 bases). This CDR3 contains 16 residues. Per the germline V gene, CDR1 is LGHNA and CDR2 is YSLEER. Trimming took 2 bases from V and 3 from J, leaving 14 bases between them. The CDR3: CASSQSRASVYNEQFF. CDR3 DNA sequence: TGCGCCAGCAGCCAATCCAGGGCTTCCGTCTACAATGAGCAGTTCTTC.

The chain joins TRBV5-6 to TRBJ1-3, with 7 bases fitting TRBD1. This CDR3 comprises 15 residues. V was clipped by 4 bases and J by 3 bases; unmatched bases: 7. Per germline, CDR1 SGHDT and CDR2 YYEEEE. The CDR3 loop reads CASSLGGTVGNTIYF. In DNA form, the CDR3 reads TGTGCCAGCAGCCTTGGCGGGACAGTTGGAAACACCATATATTTT. The whole variable domain, filled in from reference TRBV5-6 and TRBJ1-3, reads DAGVTQSPTHLIKTRGQQVTLRCSPKSGHDTVSWYQQALGQGPQFIFQYYEEEERQRGNFPDRFSGHQFPNYSSELNVNALLLGDSALYLCASSLGGTVGNTIYFGEGSWLTVV.

The chain carries TRBV10-3 and TRBJ2-2; D perhaps matches TRBD1 (5 bases). The germline V gene has CDR1 ENHRY and CDR2 SYGVKD. V was trimmed by 11 bases and J by 5 bases, leaving 12 bases between them. The length of the CDR3 is 12 residues. CDR3 in amino acids: CAAQGSTGELFF. The CDR3 DNA follows: TGTGCCGCGCAGGGTAGTACCGGGGAGCTGTTTTTT.

The CDR3 coding sequence is TGTGCCAGCAGTTTAATCGGTGGGACTGGACCCTACGAGCAGTACTTC. Translated, it gives CASSLIGGTGPYEQYF. The genes are TRBV28 and TRBJ2-7, with a weak D call TRBD2 (6 bases). Deletions cut 2 bases from V and 2 bases from J, with 16 bases between. CDR3 size: 16 residues. Germline V gene data show CDR1 as MDHEN and CDR2 as SYDVKM.

V usage is TRBV6-6 and J usage is TRBJ2-1; 7 positions match TRBD2. The junction had 2 bases not matched to a gene; V was cut back by 7 bases and J by 2 bases. The CDR3 consists of 13 residues. CDR1 and CDR2 (germline): MNHNY, SVGAGI (reference sequence). CDR3 sequence reads: CASTGGTYNEQFF. The CDR3 nucleotides are TGTGCCAGCACCGGGGGGACCTACAATGAGCAGTTCTTC.

The chain joins TRBV28 to TRBJ1-3; D unresolved. CDR3 length: 12 amino acids. V was pared by 4 bases and J by 3 bases, with 4 bases between. Per the germline V gene, CDR1 is MDHEN and CDR2 is SYDVKM. CDR3 region: CASSWGGNTIYF. The CDR3 DNA reads TGTGCCAGCAGTTGGGGTGGAAACACCATATATTTT.

In DNA form, the CDR3 reads TGCAGTGCTAGTAACAGGGAAAGGAAGCAGCCCCAGCATTTT. Translation: CSASNRERKQPQHF. The gene calls are TRBV20-1 and TRBJ1-5, with TRBD1 as a possible D gene (6 bases). The CDR3 has 14 residues. CDR1 DFQATT and CDR2 SNEGSKA come from the germline V gene (reference sequence). V dropped 3 bases and J dropped 7 bases, with 16 bases sitting between them.

This chain joins TRBV28 and TRBJ2-3; D is tentatively TRBD1 or TRBD2 (5 bases each). V was cut by 5 bases and J by 14 bases, with 35 bases left in between. This CDR3 spans 18 amino acids. Germline lookup yields CDR1 MDHEN and CDR2 SYDVKM. The CDR3 coding sequence is TGTGCCAGCAGTCTGGACATCCTACCTCCCGTTACGAATGGGGGTGGGTATTTT. Protein: CASSLDILPPVTNGGGYF.

CDR3: CASSQNLAHSNQPQHF. For the CDR3, the DNA is TGCGCCAGCAGCCAAAACCTGGCCCATAGCAATCAGCCCCAGCATTTT. This chain connects TRBV4-1 to TRBJ1-5; D is ambiguous. V was shortened by 2 bases and J by 0 bases, with 11 bases between the two germline ends. CDR3 length: 16 residues. The germline V gene encodes CDR1 MGHRA and CDR2 YSYEKL.